A single sample is the source of the 20 T cell receptor beta chains below, sequenced in a study of response to subunit inactivated influenza vaccine. TCRdb re-derived calls from the RT-PCR reads in MiXCR, one entry per CDR3 protein. The sample contains 700,000 to 800,000 distinct CDR3 sequences, less than 20% of which appear only once. The sample here was PBMCs from blood, taken roughly 5 days after vaccination. Receptor source: a man over 45 who received an inactivated influenza vaccine.

This clonotype came up a few times. This chain links TRBV7-2 with TRBJ2-7; TRBD1 agrees at 10 bases. CDR1 SGHTA and CDR2 FQGNSA come from the germline V gene. The V gene end was trimmed by 1 base and the J gene end by 3 bases; junction bases not matched to a gene: 6. The CDR3 length is 16 residues. The CDR3 protein is CASSLVGTGDDYEQYF. CDR3 sequence (DNA): TGTGCCAGCAGCTTAGTTGGGACAGGGGACGACTACGAGCAGTACTTC. The full variable domain, its missing parts supplied by reference TRBV7-2 and TRBJ2-7, is GAGVSQSPSNKVTEKGKDVELRCDPISGHTALYWYRQSLGQGLEFLIYFQGNSAPDKSGLPSDRFSAERTGGSVSTLTIQRTQQEDSAVYLCASSLVGTGDDYEQYFGPGTRLTVT.

This clonotype showed up just a few times. This sequence joins TRBV20-1 and TRBJ2-3; 13 nucleotides line up with TRBD2. The V segment lost 2 bases and the J segment 4 bases; nucleotides outside the gene matches: 3. The CDR3 is made up of 15 amino acids. The germline CDR1 and CDR2 sequences are DFQATT and SNEGSKA (reference sequence). The CDR3 DNA sequence: TGCAGTGCTAGAAGACTAGCGGGAGGAGCAGATACGCAGTATTTT. It translates to CSARRLAGGADTQYF.

This clonotype was picked up a small number of times. This chain joins TRBV11-1 and TRBJ2-7, with 9 bases matching TRBD2. Germline CDR1 and CDR2: SGHAT and FQDESV (reference sequence). Trimming at V came to 5 bases and at J to 2 bases, leaving 22 bases not matched to a gene. This CDR3 comprises 20 residues. The CDR3 is CASSPLIGGGRGKNPYEQYF. DNA of the CDR3: TGTGCCAGCAGCCCATTGATTGGGGGCGGGAGGGGTAAAAATCCCTACGAGCAGTACTTC. Full variable domain (missing parts from reference TRBV11-1 and TRBJ2-7): EAEVAQSPRYKITEKSQAVAFWCDPISGHATLYWYRQILGQGPELLVQFQDESVVDDSQLPKDRFSAERLKGVDSTLKIQPAELGDSAMYLCASSPLIGGGRGKNPYEQYFGPGTRLTVT.

The chain joins TRBV7-2 to TRBJ2-7, with D perhaps TRBD1 (6 bases). The germline CDR1 and CDR2 sequences are SGHTA and FQGNSA. This CDR3 is built from 12 residues. V was trimmed by 5 bases and J by 6 bases, leaving 11 bases between them. CDR3 bases: TGTGCCAGCAGCCGTGGGGGCACCGAGCAGTACTTC. Protein product: CASSRGGTEQYF.

The chain employs TRBV29-1 and TRBJ2-7; a possible D gene is TRBD1 (5 bases). V lost 5 bases and J 0 bases, leaving 11 bases between the germline ends. The CDR3 runs 13 residues. The V gene's germline CDR1 is SQVTM and CDR2 ANQGSEA. This chain's CDR3 is CSVTGPSSYEQYF. In DNA form, the CDR3 reads TGCAGCGTTACAGGACCGAGCTCCTACGAGCAGTACTTC.

The chain carries TRBV4-3 and TRBJ2-3, with 8 bases that match TRBD2. The V segment lost 1 base and the J segment 5 bases; nucleotides outside the gene matches: 11. CDR3 length: 17 amino acids. Germline V gene data show CDR1 as LGHNA and CDR2 as YSLEER. The CDR3 nucleotides are TGCGCCAGCAGCCAAGTCCTCGAGGTAGCGGGATTAGATACGCAGTATTTT. It specifies CASSQVLEVAGLDTQYF.

The chain is built from TRBV4-2 and TRBJ2-5; TRBD2 aligns across 10 bases. This CDR3 is 16 amino acids long. Per germline, CDR1 LGHNA and CDR2 YNFKEQ. Trimming took 1 base from V and 1 from J; bases not matched to a gene: 3. For the CDR3, the DNA is TGTGCCAGCAGCCAAGCTAGCGGGAGCTTCCAAGAGACCCAGTACTTC. Encoded protein: CASSQASGSFQETQYF.

The CDR3 nucleotides read TGTGCCAGCAGGATTAAATTGGGGATAACCGGGGAGCTGTTTTTT. This translates into CASRIKLGITGELFF. The chain is built from TRBV12-3 or TRBV12-4 and TRBJ2-2; D not resolved. This CDR3 is 15 amino acids long. The germline V and J ends were trimmed by 6 bases and 5 bases, with 16 bases remaining between them.

Only a few counts were recorded for this clonotype. This sequence joins TRBV4-1 and TRBJ2-3; 8 positions agree with TRBD2. The J segment lost 5 bases and the V segment lost 0 bases, leaving 10 bases of the junction unmatched. Germline CDR1 is MGHRA and CDR2 is YSYEKL. The CDR3 covers 17 residues. Here the CDR3 DNA reads TGCGCCAGCAGCCAAGATCGGGCCGGGGGGGTGTTAGATACGCAGTATTTT. Protein: CASSQDRAGGVLDTQYF.

The J gene is TRBJ2-7, the V gene TRBV25-1; D gene uncertain. Between the trimmed V and J ends, which lost 1 base and 5 bases, there was a span of 15 bases. Germline CDR1 and CDR2: MGHDK and SYGVNS. The CDR3 totals 15 residues. Written as DNA, the CDR3 is TGTGCCAGCAGTGAATCGTGGTGGGGAAAAGACGAGCAGTACTTC. This translates into CASSESWWGKDEQYF.

The rearrangement links TRBV7-9 to TRBJ2-3; possibly TRBD2 for D (5 bases). Germline V gene sequence: CDR1 SEHNR, CDR2 FQNEAQ (reference sequence). The CDR3 runs 16 residues. V lost 3 bases to trimming and J lost 5 bases, with 18 bases between them. The CDR3 nucleotides are TGTGCCAGCAGCTTTATGGCGAGGGCAGGAAAAGATACGCAGTATTTT. Translated: CASSFMARAGKDTQYF.

This clonotype was observed a handful of times. J is TRBJ2-3 and V is TRBV7-9; D possibly corresponds to TRBD1 (5 bases). V was cut by 9 bases and J by 0 bases, with 16 bases left in between. Germline values: CDR1 SEHNR, CDR2 FQNEAQ (reference sequence). CDR3 length equals 15 residues. CDR3 sequence reads: CASGPWAGSTDTQYF. CDR3 nucleotide sequence: TGTGCCAGTGGCCCTTGGGCAGGGAGCACAGATACGCAGTATTTT.

This chain joins TRBV3-1 and TRBJ2-7; TRBD2 is a possible D gene (6 bases). The CDR3 consists of 15 residues. Looked up from germline, CDR1 is LGHDT and CDR2 is YNNKEL (reference sequence). V gave up 1 base and J gave up 6 bases, with 16 bases separating them. The CDR3 DNA follows: TGTGCCAGCAGCCAAGGAGCGGGCGCGGGGTTCGAGCAGTACTTC. Translated: CASSQGAGAGFEQYF.

The rearrangement links TRBV20-1 to TRBJ2-7; either TRBD1 or TRBD2 may supply D (10 bases each). The CDR3 covers 20 residues. In germline, CDR1 is DFQATT, CDR2 SNEGSKA (reference sequence). Deletions cut 5 bases from V and 1 base from J, with 33 bases between. The CDR3 is CSAAPTKTGGALAGSYEQYF. The CDR3 DNA sequence: TGCAGTGCTGCCCCAACCAAGACAGGGGGCGCACTAGCGGGATCCTACGAGCAGTACTTC.

Only a few counts were recorded for this clonotype. V gene TRBV29-1 combines with J gene TRBJ2-7; a weak D match, TRBD1 (5 bases). This CDR3 contains 13 residues. Germline V gives CDR1 SQVTM, CDR2 ANQGSEA. Trimming took off 7 bases at V and 1 base at J, with 14 bases between the two ends. The CDR3 loop reads CSAQNRFSYEQYF. Here the CDR3 DNA reads TGCAGCGCGCAAAACAGGTTTTCCTACGAGCAGTACTTC.

V and J are TRBV4-3 and TRBJ2-2; perhaps TRBD1 as D (6 bases). V lost 4 bases and J lost 8, with 8 bases in between. Germline V lookup: CDR1 LGHNA, CDR2 YSLEER. This CDR3 spans 12 amino acids. The DNA for the CDR3 is TGCGCCAGCAGCCGTGGACAGGGGGAGCTGTTTTTT. Residues: CASSRGQGELFF.

This clonotype has just a few counts. This sequence joins TRBV15 and TRBJ2-2, with D uncertain. From germline, CDR1 is LNHNV and CDR2 YYDKDF (reference sequence). The V and J ends lost 0 bases and 3 bases respectively, with 5 bases between them. CDR3 size: 14 residues. CDR3 DNA: TGTGCCACCAGCAGAGACAGATACACCGGGGAGCTGTTTTTT. Its protein product is CATSRDRYTGELFF.

The chain joins TRBV28 to TRBJ2-7, with D perhaps TRBD1 or TRBD2 (5 bases each). Trimming took off 0 bases at V and 6 bases at J, with 6 bases between the two ends. Germline loops: CDR1 MDHEN, CDR2 SYDVKM. There are 12 residues in the CDR3. The CDR3: CASSLWGVEQYF. The CDR3 coding sequence is TGTGCCAGCAGTTTATGGGGGGTCGAGCAGTACTTC.

There are a few counts of this clonotype. V usage is TRBV20-1 and J usage is TRBJ2-1; D could derive from TRBD1 or TRBD2 (5 bases each). The CDR3 sequence is 13 residues long. Per the germline V gene, CDR1 is DFQATT and CDR2 is SNEGSKA (reference sequence). With 0 bases removed from V and 6 bases from J, the gap between germline ends came to 9 bases. The CDR3 sequence: CSARDRDPNEQFF. The CDR3 DNA reads TGCAGTGCTAGAGACCGGGACCCCAATGAGCAGTTCTTC.

Many counts were recorded for this clonotype. The chain joins TRBV20-1 to TRBJ2-1; 13 bases map to TRBD2. This CDR3 has 16 amino acids. Germline CDR1 DFQATT, CDR2 SNEGSKA (reference sequence). Trimming cost V 3 bases and J 2 bases; bases outside gene matches: 4. CDR3 nucleotides: TGCAGTGCTAGCCGGACTAGCGGGGGCCCCTACAATGAGCAGTTCTTC. It translates to CSASRTSGGPYNEQFF.